The rows below give T cell receptor beta chains drawn from one sample of a study of patients and donors after allogeneic stem cell transplantation. In TCRdb, the RT-PCR reads were re-called with MiXCR into one record per CDR3 protein. The sample contains about 12,000 distinct CDR3 sequences, about 25% of which appear only once. Material for sequencing was blood, either unsorted or a sorted T cell fraction (not recorded which). All receptors derive from a human donor who was either an allogeneic HSCT recipient or a stem cell or donor lymphocyte infusion donor (not recorded which). It is not recorded whose cells these are; they may come from a transplant donor. The CDR3 runs from the conserved cysteine through the conserved F or W. D genes are given only for firm matches. Expanded clones are given a class, and other clones once, few, many or no size at all.

D gene	clone size	V gene	J gene	CDR3 DNA	CDR3 protein
TRBD2	once	TRBV12-3/TRBV12-4	TRBJ2-1	TGTGCCAGCAGTCTACCTAGCGGACAGTTCTTC	CASSLPSGQFF
TRBD2	.	TRBV6-5	TRBJ2-1	TGTGCCAGCAGTTACGGGAGGGCTAGCGGGATCTACAATGAGCAGTTCTTC	CASSYGRASGIYNEQFF
.	.	TRBV20-1	TRBJ1-5	TGCAGTGCTAAGGAAAATTTTGGCAATCAGCCCCAGCATTTT	CSAKENFGNQPQHF
TRBD1	few	TRBV7-2	TRBJ1-1	TGTGCCAGCATCGGACAGGGGAGGACTGAAGCTTTCTTT	CASIGQGRTEAFF
.	.	TRBV7-6	TRBJ1-6	TGTGCCAGCAGCTTAGCACGAGAATCACCCCTCCACTTT	CASSLARESPLHF
.	.	TRBV5-1	TRBJ1-1	TGCGCCAGCAGCTTGTCTGGGACCCAGAACACTGAAGCTTTCTTT	CASSLSGTQNTEAFF
.	many	TRBV6-6	TRBJ1-5	TGTGCCAGCAGTTACAGGGGTGACAATCAGCCCCAGCATTTT	CASSYRGDNQPQHF
.	many	TRBV20-1	TRBJ1-6	TGCAGTGCTAGAGGTGGGGGGCCGGATTCACCCCTCCACTTT	CSARGGGPDSPLHF
.	.	TRBV29-1	TRBJ1-5	TGCAGCGTTGAAGCAGAATCCAATCAGCCCCAGCATTTT	CSVEAESNQPQHF
TRBD1	few	TRBV20-1	TRBJ1-2	TGCAGTGCTAGGCGACAGGACAGGCACGGCTACACCTTC	CSARRQDRHGYTF
.	many	TRBV12-3/TRBV12-4	TRBJ1-2	TGTGCCAGCAGTTTAAGGGCAGTACATGGCTACACCTTC	CASSLRAVHGYTF
.	.	TRBV19	TRBJ1-2	TGTGCCAGTAGTATAGATCACAGCTATGGCTACACCTTC	CASSIDHSYGYTF
.	.	TRBV29-1	TRBJ2-1	TGCAGCGTTGAAGGAGCGAGCGCCAATGAGCAGTTCTTC	CSVEGASANEQFF
.	.	TRBV3-1	TRBJ2-1	TGTGCCAGCAGCCGCGACCCGAGCTCCTACAATGAGCAGTTCTTC	CASSRDPSSYNEQFF
.	few	TRBV6-1	TRBJ1-3	TGTGCCAGCAGTGTGGTTGGAAACACCATATATTTT	CASSVVGNTIYF
.	few	TRBV5-1	TRBJ1-6	TGCGCCAGCAGCGACGCTCGTTTGTCTTCACCCCTCCACTTT	CASSDARLSSPLHF
.	.	TRBV13	TRBJ1-1	TGTGCCAGCAGCTGGGGGACGTTCACTGAAGCTTTATTT	CASSWGTFTEALF
.	many	TRBV4-3	TRBJ1-2	TGCGCCAGCAGCCAAGCTGGGCTCTACGGCTACACCTTC	CASSQAGLYGYTF
TRBD1	.	TRBV9	TRBJ1-4	TGTGCCAGCAGCGCCGGGACAGGGGATGAAAAACTGTTTTTT	CASSAGTGDEKLFF
.	few	TRBV12-3/TRBV12-4	TRBJ1-4	TGTGCCAGCAGTCCTTGGATAACTAATGAAAAACTGTTTTTT	CASSPWITNEKLFF
TRBD2	few	TRBV4-2	TRBJ2-4	TGTGCCAGCAGCGGAGCGGCGGGACTAGCGCAAAACATTCAGTACTTC	CASSGAAGLAQNIQYF
TRBD1	.	TRBV10-3	TRBJ1-2	TGTGCCATCAGTGCCGACAGGGTTAACTATGGCTACACCTTC	CAISADRVNYGYTF
TRBD1	few	TRBV7-2	TRBJ1-6	TGTGCCAGCACCTTTAAGACAGGGGAAGGTTCACCCCTCCACTTT	CASTFKTGEGSPLHF
TRBD1	.	TRBV20-1	TRBJ1-1	TGCAGTGCTAGAGATTGGGACAGGCCCATGAACACTGAAGCTTTCTTT	CSARDWDRPMNTEAFF
.	.	TRBV15	TRBJ1-2	TGTGCCACCAGCCCTCGGACAGCTAACTATGGCTACACCTTC	CATSPRTANYGYTF
.	.	TRBV4-3	TRBJ2-7	TGCGCCAGCAGCCAAGAAGCCCCGGACCCCTGGGTCGAGCAGTACTTC	CASSQEAPDPWVEQYF
.	.	TRBV7-8	TRBJ2-3	TGTGCCAGCAGCCTTAGCACAGATACGCAGTATTTT	CASSLSTDTQYF
TRBD1	.	TRBV5-1	TRBJ2-7	TGCGCCAGCAGCCCGACAGGGTTCTCCTACGAGCAGTACTTC	CASSPTGFSYEQYF